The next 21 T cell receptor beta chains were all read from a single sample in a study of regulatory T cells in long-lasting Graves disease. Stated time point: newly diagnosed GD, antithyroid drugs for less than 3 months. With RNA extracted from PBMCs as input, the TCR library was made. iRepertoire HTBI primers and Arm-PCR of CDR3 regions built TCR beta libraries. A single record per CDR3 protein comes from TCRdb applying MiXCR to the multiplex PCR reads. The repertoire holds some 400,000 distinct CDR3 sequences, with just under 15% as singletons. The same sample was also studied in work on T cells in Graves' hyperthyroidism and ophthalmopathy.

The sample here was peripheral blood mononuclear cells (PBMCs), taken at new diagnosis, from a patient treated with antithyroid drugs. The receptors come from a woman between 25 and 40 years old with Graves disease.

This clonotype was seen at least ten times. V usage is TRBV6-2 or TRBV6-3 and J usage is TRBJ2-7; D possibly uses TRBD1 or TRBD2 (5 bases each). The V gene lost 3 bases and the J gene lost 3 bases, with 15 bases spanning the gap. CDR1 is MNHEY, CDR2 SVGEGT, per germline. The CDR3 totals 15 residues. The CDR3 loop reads CASSYLTRGHYEQYF. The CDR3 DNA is TGTGCCAGCAGTTATCTCACCCGGGGCCACTACGAGCAGTACTTC.

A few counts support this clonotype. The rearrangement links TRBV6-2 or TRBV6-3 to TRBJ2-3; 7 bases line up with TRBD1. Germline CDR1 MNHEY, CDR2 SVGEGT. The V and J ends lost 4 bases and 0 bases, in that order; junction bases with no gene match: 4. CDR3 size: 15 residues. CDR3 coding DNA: TGTGCCAGCAGTTCAGGGACAGTTAGCACAGATACGCAGTATTTT. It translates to CASSSGTVSTDTQYF.

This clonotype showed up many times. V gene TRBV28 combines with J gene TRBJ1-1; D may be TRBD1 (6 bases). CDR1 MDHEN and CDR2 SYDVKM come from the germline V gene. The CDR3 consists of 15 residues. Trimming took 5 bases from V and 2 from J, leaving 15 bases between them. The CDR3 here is CASSRGNRVNTEAFF. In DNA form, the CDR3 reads TGTGCCAGCAGTAGAGGGAACAGGGTTAACACTGAAGCTTTCTTT.

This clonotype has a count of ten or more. The CDR3 reads CSARRMGLAGGAGELFF. The CDR3 DNA sequence: TGCAGTGCTAGAAGGATGGGACTAGCGGGAGGGGCCGGGGAGCTGTTTTTT. The V gene is TRBV20-1, the J gene TRBJ2-2; 16 bases align to TRBD2. The CDR3 totals 17 residues. The germline V gene encodes CDR1 DFQATT and CDR2 SNEGSKA (reference sequence). The junction had 6 bases not matched to a gene; V was cut back by 2 bases and J by 6 bases.

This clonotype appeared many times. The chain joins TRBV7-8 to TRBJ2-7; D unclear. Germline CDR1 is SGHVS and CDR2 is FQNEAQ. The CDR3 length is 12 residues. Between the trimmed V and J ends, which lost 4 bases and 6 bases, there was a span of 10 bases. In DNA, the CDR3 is TGTGCCAGCAGCTCCCGGATACGCGAGCAGTACTTC. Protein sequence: CASSSRIREQYF.

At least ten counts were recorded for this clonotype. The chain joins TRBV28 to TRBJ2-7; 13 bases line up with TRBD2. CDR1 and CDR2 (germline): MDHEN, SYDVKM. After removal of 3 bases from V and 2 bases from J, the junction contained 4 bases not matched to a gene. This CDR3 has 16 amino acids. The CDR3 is CASSFTSGRVPYEQYF. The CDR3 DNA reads TGTGCCAGCAGTTTTACTAGCGGGAGGGTGCCCTACGAGCAGTACTTC.

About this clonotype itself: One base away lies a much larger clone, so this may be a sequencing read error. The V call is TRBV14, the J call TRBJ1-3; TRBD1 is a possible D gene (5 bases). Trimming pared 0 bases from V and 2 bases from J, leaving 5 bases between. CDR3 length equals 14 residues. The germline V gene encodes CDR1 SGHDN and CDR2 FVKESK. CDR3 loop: CASSQDRAGNTIYF. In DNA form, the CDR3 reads TGTGCCAGCAGCCAAGACAGGGCTGGAAACACCATATATTTT.

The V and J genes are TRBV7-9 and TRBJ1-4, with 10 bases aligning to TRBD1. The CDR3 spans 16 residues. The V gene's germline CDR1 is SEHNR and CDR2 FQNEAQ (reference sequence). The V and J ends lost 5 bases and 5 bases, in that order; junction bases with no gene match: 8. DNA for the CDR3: TGTGCCAGCAGCCTAGTCGCGGGACAGGGGAATGAAAAACTGTTTTTT. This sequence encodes CASSLVAGQGNEKLFF.

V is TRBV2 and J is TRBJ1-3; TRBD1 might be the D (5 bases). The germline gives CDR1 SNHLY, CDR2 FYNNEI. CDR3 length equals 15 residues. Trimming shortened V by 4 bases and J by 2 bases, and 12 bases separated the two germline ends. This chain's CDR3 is CASSVRRDAGNTIYF. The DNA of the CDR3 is TGTGCCAGCAGTGTCCGCAGGGATGCTGGAAACACCATATATTTT.

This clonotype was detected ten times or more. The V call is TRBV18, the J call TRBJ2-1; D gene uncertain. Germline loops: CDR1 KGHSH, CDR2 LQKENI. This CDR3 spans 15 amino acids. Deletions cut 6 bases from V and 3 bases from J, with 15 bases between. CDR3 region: CASSPGGGLYNEQFF. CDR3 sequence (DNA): TGTGCCAGCTCCCCTGGTGGCGGTCTCTACAATGAGCAGTTCTTC.

The CDR3 sequence: CSVGGQTSYNEQFF. The CDR3 region has the DNA TGCAGCGTTGGGGGACAGACCTCCTACAATGAGCAGTTCTTC. The chain carries TRBV29-1 and TRBJ2-1, with 7 bases matching TRBD1. Trimming removed 4 bases from V and 0 bases from J; junction bases left unmatched: 3. The CDR3 runs 14 residues. Germline loops: CDR1 SQVTM, CDR2 ANQGSEA.

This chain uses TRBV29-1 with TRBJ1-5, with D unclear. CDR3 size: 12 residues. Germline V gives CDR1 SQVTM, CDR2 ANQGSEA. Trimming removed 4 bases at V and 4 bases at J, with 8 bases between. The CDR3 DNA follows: TGCAGCGTTGTGGAAGGGAATCAGCCCCAGCATTTT. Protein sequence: CSVVEGNQPQHF.

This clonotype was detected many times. The CDR3 bases are TGTGCCAGCAGTTTAAAAGGGGAAGGGCAGTACTTC. This codes for CASSLKGEGQYF. The chain joins TRBV12-3 or TRBV12-4 to TRBJ2-7; D possibly corresponds to TRBD1 (5 bases). This CDR3 spans 12 amino acids. V lost 2 bases and J 9 bases, leaving 11 bases between the germline ends.

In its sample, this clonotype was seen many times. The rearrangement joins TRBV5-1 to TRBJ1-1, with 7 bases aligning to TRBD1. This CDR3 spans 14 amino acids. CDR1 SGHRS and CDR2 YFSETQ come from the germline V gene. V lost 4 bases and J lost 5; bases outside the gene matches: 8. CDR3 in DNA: TGCGCCAGCAGCCAGGGACAGTATAGTACTGAAGCTTTCTTT. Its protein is CASSQGQYSTEAFF.

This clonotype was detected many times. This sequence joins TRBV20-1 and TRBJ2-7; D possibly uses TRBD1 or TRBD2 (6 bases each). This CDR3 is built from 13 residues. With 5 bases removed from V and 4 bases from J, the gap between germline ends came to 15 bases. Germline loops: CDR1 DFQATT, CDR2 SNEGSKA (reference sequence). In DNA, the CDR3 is TGCAGTGCTTGCCCGACGGGGGCTTACGAGCAGTACTTC. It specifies CSACPTGAYEQYF.

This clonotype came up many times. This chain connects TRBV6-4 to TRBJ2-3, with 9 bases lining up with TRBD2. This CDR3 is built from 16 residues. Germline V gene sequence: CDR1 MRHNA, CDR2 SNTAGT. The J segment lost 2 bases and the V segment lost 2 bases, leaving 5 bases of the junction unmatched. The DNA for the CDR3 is TGTGCCAGCAGTGACGCGGCGGGAGGGCTCACAGATACGCAGTATTTT. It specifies CASSDAAGGLTDTQYF.

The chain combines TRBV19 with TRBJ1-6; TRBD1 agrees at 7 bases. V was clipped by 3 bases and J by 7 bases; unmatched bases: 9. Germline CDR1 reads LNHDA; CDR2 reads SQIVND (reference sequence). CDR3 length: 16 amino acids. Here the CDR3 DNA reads TGTGCCAGTAGTATGTACGACAGGGCATCAAATTCACCCCTCCACTTT. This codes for CASSMYDRASNSPLHF.

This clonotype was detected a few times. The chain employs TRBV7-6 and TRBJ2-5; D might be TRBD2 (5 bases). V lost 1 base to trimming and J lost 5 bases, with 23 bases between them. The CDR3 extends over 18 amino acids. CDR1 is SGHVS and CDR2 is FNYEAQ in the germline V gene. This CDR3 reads CASSLDGSWETRHETQYF. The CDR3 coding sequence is TGTGCCAGCAGCTTAGATGGGTCGTGGGAGACCCGCCACGAGACCCAGTACTTC.

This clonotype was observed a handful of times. CDR3 nucleotide sequence: TGTGCCAGCAGCTTCGGGGACCCCGTATCCGGCTATGGCTACACCTTC. It encodes CASSFGDPVSGYGYTF. V is TRBV5-4 and J is TRBJ1-2, with TRBD1 as a possible D gene (5 bases). Trimming stripped 2 bases from V and 4 bases from J, with 18 bases between. This CDR3 is 16 amino acids long. In germline, CDR1 is SGHNT, CDR2 YYREEE (reference sequence).

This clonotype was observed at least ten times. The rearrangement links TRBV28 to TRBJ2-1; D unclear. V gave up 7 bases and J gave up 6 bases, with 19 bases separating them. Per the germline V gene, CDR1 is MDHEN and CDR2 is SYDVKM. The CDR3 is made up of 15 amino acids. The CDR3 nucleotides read TGTGCCAGCACTAATCCCGTCGGGCGACTCAATGAGCAGTTCTTC. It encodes CASTNPVGRLNEQFF.

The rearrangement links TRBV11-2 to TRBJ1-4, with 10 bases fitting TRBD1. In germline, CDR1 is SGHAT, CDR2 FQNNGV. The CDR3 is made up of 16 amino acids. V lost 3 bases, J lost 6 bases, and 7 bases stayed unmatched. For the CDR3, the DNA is TGTGCCAGCAGCTTGGGGGACAGGGGTGGTTATGAAAAACTGTTTTTT. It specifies CASSLGDRGGYEKLFF.